Below, 26 T cell receptor beta chains from the same sample are listed, as sequenced in a study of blood T cell repertoires in COVID-19. Only in-frame clones appear in the TCRdb table, and some are missing; sequencing was by immunoSEQ multiplex PCR. This sample yields 200,000 to 250,000 clones, of which approximately 80% are seen a single time; about 20% belongs to the top ten. Input material: peripheral blood. These receptors all stem from a man under 40 with active or convalescent COVID-19.

V usage is TRBV12-3 or TRBV12-4 and J usage is TRBJ1-2, with D uncertain. This CDR3 has 13 amino acids. V shed 5 bases and J shed 8 bases, with 15 bases lying between them. The CDR3 sequence is CASSSAGDRGYTF. CDR3 nucleotides: TGTGCCAGCAGTAGTGCCGGGGATCGAGGCTACACCTTC.

The chain joins TRBV7-9 to TRBJ1-3; D might be TRBD1 (6 bases). The CDR3 sequence is 15 residues long. The germline gives CDR1 SEHNR, CDR2 FQNEAQ (reference sequence). The V and J ends lost 5 bases and 0 bases respectively, with 11 bases between them. CDR3 in amino acids: CASSKRQVSGNTIYF. CDR3 bases: TGTGCCAGCAGCAAACGACAGGTCTCTGGAAACACCATATATTTT.

This chain links TRBV4-1 with TRBJ1-4; D gene unclear. The CDR3 contains 15 residues. Trimming stripped 1 base from V and 4 bases from J, with 10 bases between. Per germline, CDR1 MGHRA and CDR2 YSYEKL. CDR3 DNA sequence: TGCGCCAGCAGCCAAGCACAGTTTCTTAATGAAAAACTGTTTTTT. It encodes CASSQAQFLNEKLFF.

This sequence joins TRBV29-1 and TRBJ2-7; TRBD2 is a possible D gene (6 bases). V was pared by 6 bases and J by 3 bases, with 15 bases between. Germline V gene data show CDR1 as SQVTM and CDR2 as ANQGSEA. The CDR3 runs 13 residues. The CDR3 DNA is TGCAGCGTCGCCGGTCTAGCGAACTACGAGCAGTACTTC. Residues: CSVAGLANYEQYF.

This chain joins TRBV7-8 and TRBJ1-5; D not resolved. Trimming left V 2 bases short and J 0 bases short, with 17 bases between. Germline lookup yields CDR1 SGHVS and CDR2 FQNEAQ. This CDR3 comprises 18 residues. In nucleotides, the CDR3 is TGTGCCAGCAGCTTACGTTTTTACGGGCGGGATAGCAATCAGCCCCAGCATTTT. Encoded protein: CASSLRFYGRDSNQPQHF.

This clone appeared a single time. This rearrangement joins TRBV13 to TRBJ1-2; TRBD1 agrees at 12 bases. This CDR3 has 13 amino acids. The V gene's germline CDR1 is PRHDT and CDR2 FYEKMQ (reference sequence). J lost 13 bases, V lost 3 bases, and 6 bases had no gene match. In DNA, the CDR3 is TGTGCCAGCAGCTTGGGACAGGGGGCCGGGGGCACCTTC. Protein: CASSLGQGAGGTF.

V is TRBV10-3 and J is TRBJ2-3; 8 bases map to TRBD2. CDR3 length: 14 amino acids. The V segment lost 5 bases and the J segment 1 base; nucleotides outside the gene matches: 2. CDR1 and CDR2 (germline): ENHRY, SYGVKD. In DNA, the CDR3 is TGTGCCATCAGTTCGGGGGGGGGCACAGATACGCAGTATTTT. It translates to CAISSGGGTDTQYF.

The genes are TRBV19 and TRBJ2-1; 7 bases map to TRBD2. Germline CDR1 is LNHDA and CDR2 is SQIVND (reference sequence). This CDR3 is built from 15 residues. The junction had 15 bases not matched to a gene; V was cut back by 9 bases and J by 7 bases. CDR3 bases: TGTGCCAGGCGGCGGGGGTATGGGCCGGTTAATGAGCAGTTCTTC. Amino acid sequence: CARRRGYGPVNEQFF.

The chain uses TRBV6-6 and TRBJ1-1, with TRBD1 identical over 7 bases. Looked up from germline, CDR1 is MNHNY and CDR2 is SVGAGI (reference sequence). There are 14 residues in the CDR3. V shed 7 bases and J 2 bases; nucleotides not matched to a gene: 7. The CDR3 reads CASTWDRANTEAFF. The CDR3 nucleotides read TGTGCCAGCACCTGGGACAGAGCAAACACTGAAGCTTTCTTT.

This chain joins TRBV30 and TRBJ1-6; 8 positions match TRBD1. The CDR3 is 14 residues long. The germline V gene has CDR1 GTSNPN and CDR2 SVGIG (reference sequence). J lost 6 bases, V lost 1 base, and 2 bases had no gene match. The CDR3 is CAWSAGGGNSPLHF. DNA for the CDR3: TGTGCCTGGAGTGCAGGGGGCGGTAATTCACCCCTCCACTTT.

This chain uses TRBV6-5 with TRBJ2-7; D not resolved. V was cut by 0 bases and J by 0 bases, with 3 bases left in between. Germline values: CDR1 MNHEY, CDR2 SVGAGI. The length of the CDR3 is 13 residues. CDR3 DNA: TGTGCCAGCAGTTACTCGGCCTCCTACGAGCAGTACTTC. This translates into CASSYSASYEQYF.

The rearrangement uses TRBV15 and TRBJ1-6; D possibly corresponds to TRBD1 (5 bases). The germline CDR1 and CDR2 sequences are LNHNV and YYDKDF (reference sequence). The CDR3 length is 14 residues. The V end lost 2 bases, the J end lost 7 bases, and 9 bases lay between the germline ends. Written as DNA, the CDR3 is TGTGCCACCAGCAGAACAACAGGAAATTCACCCCTCCACTTT. The encoded protein is CATSRTTGNSPLHF.

CDR3 in DNA: TGTGCCAGCAGCCGCCCAGGGGTGGGTGAAGCTTTCTTT. Protein: CASSRPGVGEAFF. This rearrangement joins TRBV5-4 to TRBJ1-1; a possible D gene is TRBD1 (6 bases). Germline V gives CDR1 SGHNT, CDR2 YYREEE (reference sequence). V was trimmed by 4 bases and J by 7 bases, leaving 14 bases between them. The CDR3 has 13 residues.

V usage is TRBV6-5 and J usage is TRBJ2-7, with a weak D call TRBD2 (5 bases). The CDR3 has 13 residues. CDR1 and CDR2 (germline): MNHEY, SVGAGI. V lost 7 bases, J lost 7 bases, and 17 bases lay in between. CDR3 coding DNA: TGTGCCAGCATCCGGACTCGGGAAAAAGAGCAGTACTTC. Its protein product is CASIRTREKEQYF.

This sequence joins TRBV5-6 and TRBJ2-1, with 8 bases fitting TRBD2. CDR1 SGHDT and CDR2 YYEEEE come from the germline V gene. V shed 6 bases, J shed 6 bases, and the junction held 14 bases outside the gene matches. This CDR3 region has 16 residues. The CDR3 region has the DNA TGTGCCAGCACCCCACTCGGGCCGGGAGGGTTCAATGAGCAGTTCTTC. Amino acids: CASTPLGPGGFNEQFF.

The rearrangement links TRBV9 to TRBJ1-1; tentative D call: TRBD1 (5 bases). Germline-derived CDR1 and CDR2 are SGDLS and YYNGEE. This CDR3 comprises 16 residues. Deletions cut 4 bases from V and 4 bases from J, with 20 bases between. This CDR3 is CASSRYDGGESTEAFF. DNA of the CDR3: TGTGCCAGCAGCCGGTATGATGGGGGGGAAAGCACTGAAGCTTTCTTT.

This CDR3 reads CASSFGHSEAFF. In nucleotides, the CDR3 is TGTGCCAGCAGCTTCGGCCACAGTGAAGCTTTCTTT. V and J are TRBV11-2 and TRBJ1-1; D is unresolved. Trimming removed 3 bases from V and 7 bases from J, with 9 bases in between. From germline, CDR1 is SGHAT and CDR2 FQNNGV. The CDR3 consists of 12 residues.

The J gene is TRBJ2-7, the V gene TRBV6-2 or TRBV6-3; no clear D gene. Germline V gene sequence: CDR1 MNHEY, CDR2 SVGEGT. The V and J ends lost 2 bases and 3 bases respectively, with 8 bases between them. The CDR3 extends over 13 amino acids. The chain's CDR3 is CASSYGEIYEQYF. DNA of the CDR3: TGTGCCAGCAGTTACGGTGAGATCTACGAGCAGTACTTC.

The V gene is TRBV6-4, the J gene TRBJ2-1, with 10 bases matching TRBD2. The CDR3 contains 15 residues. CDR1 is MRHNA and CDR2 is SNTAGT in the germline V gene. V lost 5 bases and J lost 2; bases outside the gene matches: 3. CDR3 region: CASSLLAGTYNEQFF. In DNA, the CDR3 is TGTGCCAGCAGTTTACTAGCGGGGACCTACAATGAGCAGTTCTTC.

The CDR3 DNA reads as TGTGCCAGTAGTATGATTCGACAGGGGCTGGTCCTTACCGGGGAGCTGTTTTTT. It is translated as CASSMIRQGLVLTGELFF. The gene calls are TRBV19 and TRBJ2-2, with 8 bases aligning to TRBD1. The CDR3 runs 18 residues. Germline loops: CDR1 LNHDA, CDR2 SQIVND (reference sequence). V dropped 3 bases and J dropped 5; count of bases not matched to a gene: 14.

This chain connects TRBV28 to TRBJ1-2; possible D gene TRBD1, 6 bases. The CDR3 sequence is 13 residues long. Germline lookup yields CDR1 MDHEN and CDR2 SYDVKM. V was trimmed by 6 bases and J by 8 bases, leaving 16 bases between them. CDR3 residues: CASSKQGIGGYTF. The CDR3 nucleotides are TGTGCCAGCAGCAAACAGGGAATAGGCGGCTACACCTTC.

This sequence joins TRBV4-3 and TRBJ2-1, with D possibly being TRBD2 (6 bases). V lost 4 bases, J lost 7 bases, and 11 bases lay in between. The CDR3 length is 13 residues. Germline CDR1 reads LGHNA; CDR2 reads YSLEER. CDR3 nucleotides: TGCGCCAGCAGCCGCAGACTAGGGAATGAGCAGTTCTTC. Its protein product is CASSRRLGNEQFF.

The chain couples TRBV4-3 to TRBJ1-6, with a possible D match to TRBD1 (5 bases). CDR1 is LGHNA, CDR2 YSLEER, per germline. This CDR3 contains 15 residues. V dropped 0 bases and J dropped 10 bases, with 13 bases sitting between them. As DNA, the CDR3 is TGCGCCAGCAGCCAAGAAAAGGACAACAACTCACCCCTCCACTTT. Its protein product is CASSQEKDNNSPLHF.

The chain joins TRBV4-1 to TRBJ2-6; D remains unclear. V gave up 1 base and J gave up 4 bases, with 17 bases separating them. Germline CDR1 and CDR2: MGHRA and YSYEKL. This CDR3 region has 18 residues. Here the CDR3 DNA reads TGCGCCAGCAGCCAAGGGCCCGTGCGCGGTATGGGGGCCAACGTCCTGACTTTC. Protein product: CASSQGPVRGMGANVLTF.

This clone was seen a single time. The V gene is TRBV7-2, the J gene TRBJ2-7; TRBD2 might be the D (6 bases). This CDR3 contains 16 residues. The V gene's germline CDR1 is SGHTA and CDR2 FQGNSA. The V gene lost 5 bases and the J gene lost 0 bases, with 17 bases spanning the gap. In DNA, the CDR3 is TGTGCCAGCAGCGTTTCCCTGGGAGCGGGCTCCTACGAGCAGTACTTC. It yields the protein CASSVSLGAGSYEQYF.

The V gene is TRBV27, the J gene TRBJ1-2; 10 bases line up with TRBD1. The CDR3 is 14 residues long. The germline V gene has CDR1 MNHEY and CDR2 SMNVEV (reference sequence). V shed 3 bases and J 7 bases; nucleotides not matched to a gene: 5. The CDR3 DNA reads as TGTGCCAGCAGTTTGGGACAGGGGTTCAGTGGCTACACCTTC. This encodes CASSLGQGFSGYTF.